The 11 T cell receptor beta chains presented below share a single source sample, sequenced in a study of cytomegalovirus exposure and HLA in healthy donors. Researchers ran the PCR with 60 Vbeta and 13 Jbeta primers. Sequencing was performed with immunoSEQ multiplex PCR; in TCRdb, only in-frame clones are kept and a portion is missing. The table shows about 260,000 clones, with under 80% occurring only once. Input material: PBMCs. The receptors were gathered from a female donor in good health and CMV-seronegative.

The chain recombines TRBV10-2 with TRBJ2-7, with 13 bases aligning to TRBD2. After removal of 6 bases from V and 7 bases from J, the junction contained 9 bases not matched to a gene. Germline-derived CDR1 and CDR2 are WSHSY and SAAADI. The CDR3 is made up of 15 amino acids. CDR3 coding DNA: TGCGCCAGCAGGCCCGGGACTAGCGGGATCGTGGAGCAGTACTTC. It translates to CASRPGTSGIVEQYF.

The CDR3 nucleotides are TGTGCCAGCAGCTTATTAGGACAGGGGGTGGCCGGGGAGCTGTTTTTT. Encoded protein: CASSLLGQGVAGELFF. The chain carries TRBV7-3 and TRBJ2-2; 10 bases fit TRBD1. V lost 2 bases and J lost 6; bases outside the gene matches: 6. This CDR3 is built from 16 residues. In germline, CDR1 is SGHTA, CDR2 FQGTGA.

The chain carries TRBV5-4 and TRBJ2-1; D might be TRBD2 (5 bases). Trimming took off 0 bases at V and 0 bases at J, with 10 bases between the two ends. The CDR3 is made up of 16 amino acids. Germline V gene lookup returns CDR1 SGHNT and CDR2 YYREEE (reference sequence). CDR3 nucleotides: TGTGCCAGCAGCTTGGGGACTCCCTCCTCCTACAATGAGCAGTTCTTC. This gives the protein CASSLGTPSSYNEQFF.

The V call is TRBV11-3, the J call TRBJ1-1, with D perhaps matching TRBD1 (5 bases). Trimming took off 5 bases at V and 6 bases at J, with 13 bases between the two ends. This CDR3 is built from 13 residues. Germline values: CDR1 SGHNT, CDR2 YENEEA. CDR3 DNA sequence: TGTGCCAGCAGCCGAAGTGGGGCAGCTGAAGCTTTCTTT. It is translated as CASSRSGAAEAFF.

The chain links TRBV7-8 to TRBJ1-2, with a tentative D call TRBD1 (5 bases). Trimming left V 3 bases short and J 7 bases short, with 21 bases between. This CDR3 has 16 residues. CDR1 SGHVS and CDR2 FQNEAQ come from the germline V gene. CDR3 nucleotide sequence: TGTGCCAGCAGCTTGGGGGGGGTGGTCGAGTGGGCTGGCTACACCTTC. Translation gives CASSLGGVVEWAGYTF.

This clone has more than one count but fewer than ten. V and J are TRBV7-8 and TRBJ1-2, with TRBD1 matching 9 bases. V was pared by 0 bases and J by 0 bases, with 8 bases of the junction left unmatched. In germline, CDR1 is SGHVS, CDR2 FQNEAQ. This CDR3 region has 18 residues. CDR3 coding DNA: TGTGCCAGCAGCTTAGCGACGTGGACAGGGGAAGCTAACTATGGCTACACCTTC. It encodes CASSLATWTGEANYGYTF.

This chain connects TRBV7-3 to TRBJ2-7, with D perhaps matching TRBD1 (6 bases). CDR3 length: 14 amino acids. Looked up from germline, CDR1 is SGHTA and CDR2 is FQGTGA. V was cut by 5 bases and J by 1 base, with 12 bases left in between. The CDR3: CASSLQGQSYEQYF. As DNA, the CDR3 is TGTGCCAGCAGCCTCCAGGGACAATCCTACGAGCAGTACTTC.

This clone occurred a few times. V gene TRBV5-1 combines with J gene TRBJ1-1, with unresolved D. CDR3 length: 11 amino acids. Germline V gene lookup returns CDR1 SGHRS and CDR2 YFSETQ. V was pared by 4 bases and J by 4 bases, with 5 bases between. This CDR3 is CASSGGTEAFF. The DNA of the CDR3 is TGCGCCAGCAGCGGAGGCACTGAAGCTTTCTTT.

The V call is TRBV7-2, the J call TRBJ1-2; 8 bases are shared with TRBD1. Germline loops: CDR1 SGHTA, CDR2 FQGNSA. V lost 5 bases, J lost 7 bases, and 3 bases stayed unmatched. This CDR3 has 12 amino acids. CDR3 nucleotides: TGTGCCAGCAGCGAAGACAGGGGTGGCTACACCTTC. Protein: CASSEDRGGYTF.

V is TRBV28 and J is TRBJ2-7, with 15 bases fitting TRBD2. Unmatched junction bases numbered 14, after V lost 8 bases and J lost 6 bases. The CDR3 is 17 residues long. Germline assignment: CDR1 MDHEN and CDR2 SYDVKM. Here the CDR3 DNA reads TGTGCCAGCGCCTCCGGGACTAGCGGGAGGACCCGTTTCGAGCAGTACTTC. This codes for CASASGTSGRTRFEQYF.

This clone was seen a few times. The genes are TRBV6-6 and TRBJ2-3, with TRBD2 as a possible D gene (5 bases). The CDR3 extends over 14 amino acids. Germline V CDR1 and CDR2: MNHNY, SVGAGI (reference sequence). V gave up 1 base and J gave up 6 bases, with 11 bases separating them. CDR3 protein: CASSYLGSTDTQYF. The CDR3 nucleotides are TGTGCCAGCAGTTACTTGGGGAGTACGGATACGCAGTATTTT.